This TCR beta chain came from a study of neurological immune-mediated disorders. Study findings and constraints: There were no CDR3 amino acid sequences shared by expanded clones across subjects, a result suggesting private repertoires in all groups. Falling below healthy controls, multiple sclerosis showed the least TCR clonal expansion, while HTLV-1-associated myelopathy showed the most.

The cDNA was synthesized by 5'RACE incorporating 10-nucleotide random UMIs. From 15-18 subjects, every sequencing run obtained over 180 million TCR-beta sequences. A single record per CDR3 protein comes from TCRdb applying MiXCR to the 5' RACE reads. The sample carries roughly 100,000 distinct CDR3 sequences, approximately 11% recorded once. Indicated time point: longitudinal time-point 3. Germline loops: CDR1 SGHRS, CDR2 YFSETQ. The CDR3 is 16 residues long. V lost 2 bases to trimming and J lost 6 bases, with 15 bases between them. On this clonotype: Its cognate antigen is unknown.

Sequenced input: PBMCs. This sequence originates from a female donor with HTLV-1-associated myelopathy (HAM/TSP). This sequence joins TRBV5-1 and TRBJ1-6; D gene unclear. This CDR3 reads CASSLGSAGPNSPLHF. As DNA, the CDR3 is TGCGCCAGCAGCTTAGGCTCAGCTGGGCCTAATTCACCCCTCCACTTT.